Presented here are 18 T cell receptor beta chains from one specimen sequenced in a study of Graves' ophthalmopathy and Graves' hyperthyroidism. Scientists amplified the TCR beta CDR3 regions from RNA transcripts. First-round RT-PCR employed HTBI primers, with a second-round multiplex PCR after it. TCRdb re-derived calls from the multiplex PCR reads in MiXCR, one entry per CDR3 protein. Of around 170,000 distinct CDR3 sequences detected, less than 45% appear once; the ten largest clones hold roughly 6%. The sequencing input was peripheral blood. The source is a woman in her thirties or forties with Graves' ophthalmopathy.

The chain is built from TRBV29-1 and TRBJ2-7; 7 bases match TRBD2. The CDR3 sequence is 12 residues long. The germline V gene has CDR1 SQVTM and CDR2 ANQGSEA. The ends lost 7 bases at V and 10 bases at J; junction bases unmatched: 13. The CDR3, as DNA: TGCAGCGCTCTAGAGGGGTGGGACTATCAGTACTTC. As protein: CSALEGWDYQYF.

The rearrangement joins TRBV28 to TRBJ2-7, with 12 positions matching TRBD1. The germline gives CDR1 MDHEN, CDR2 SYDVKM. V lost 5 bases, J lost 4 bases, and 9 bases stayed unmatched. The CDR3 is made up of 16 amino acids. The CDR3 region is CASSEPPGQGAYEQYF. DNA of the CDR3: TGTGCCAGCAGTGAACCGCCGGGACAGGGGGCTTACGAGCAGTACTTC. Variable domain in full (rest from reference TRBV28 and TRBJ2-7): DVKVTQSSRYLVKRTGEKVFLECVQDMDHENMFWYRQDPGLGLRLIYFSYDVKMKEKGDIPEGYSVSREKKERFSLILESASTNQTSMYLCASSEPPGQGAYEQYFGPGTRLTVT.

At least ten counts were recorded for this clonotype. The CDR3, as DNA: TGTGCCAGCAGTACAGGGAGTTCAGTCGGCAATCAGCCCCAGCATTTT. This translates into CASSTGSSVGNQPQHF. The chain couples TRBV28 to TRBJ1-5, with D possibly matching TRBD1 (6 bases). V lost 5 bases and J lost 2, with 16 bases in between. The CDR3 consists of 16 residues. Germline CDR1 reads MDHEN; CDR2 reads SYDVKM.

Ten or more counts support this clonotype. The chain couples TRBV2 to TRBJ1-6; perhaps TRBD1 as D (5 bases). The CDR3 runs to 15 residues. Trimming cost V 4 bases and J 8 bases, with 15 bases left between them. Germline CDR1 SNHLY, CDR2 FYNNEI. The CDR3 reads CASSVARQGDSPLHF. The CDR3 DNA sequence: TGTGCCAGCAGTGTAGCGCGGCAGGGCGATTCACCCCTCCACTTT. Combining the CDR3 with reference TRBV2 and TRBJ1-6 gives the whole variable domain EPEVTQTPSHQVTQMGQEVILRCVPISNHLYFYWYRQILGQKVEFLVSFYNNEISEKSEIFDDQFSVERPDGSNFTLKIRSTKLEDSAMYFCASSVARQGDSPLHFGNGTRLTVT.

This clonotype was counted many times. The chain joins TRBV7-9 to TRBJ1-5, with 11 bases that match TRBD1. CDR3 length: 14 amino acids. The J segment lost 6 bases and the V segment lost 6 bases, leaving 4 bases of the junction unmatched. Germline V gene sequence: CDR1 SEHNR, CDR2 FQNEAQ (reference sequence). CDR3 nucleotides: TGTGCCAGCAGTAGGACAGGGGGCTTTCAGCCCCAGCATTTT. Its protein is CASSRTGGFQPQHF.

This chain joins TRBV28 and TRBJ2-7; maybe TRBD1 (6 bases). V gave up 2 bases and J gave up 4 bases, with 21 bases separating them. Germline V lookup: CDR1 MDHEN, CDR2 SYDVKM. The CDR3 extends over 17 amino acids. CDR3 DNA sequence: TGTGCCAGCAGTTTACCCCCCTTTAGCAGGGGTGAGTACGAGCAGTACTTC. Amino acids: CASSLPPFSRGEYEQYF.

This clonotype was counted at least ten times. This chain connects TRBV6-2 or TRBV6-3 to TRBJ2-2, with TRBD1 matching 7 bases. Germline V gene data show CDR1 as MNHEY and CDR2 as SVGEGT. V lost 7 bases to trimming and J lost 7 bases; unmatched junction nucleotides: 6. The CDR3 sequence is 13 residues long. As DNA, the CDR3 is TGTGCCAGCAAGGACAGGATGGGCGGGGAGCTGTTTTTT. Protein: CASKDRMGGELFF.

The V call is TRBV6-2 or TRBV6-3, the J call TRBJ1-5, with TRBD1 matching over 9 bases. CDR3 length: 15 amino acids. CDR1 MNHEY and CDR2 SVGEGT come from the germline V gene. J lost 5 bases, V lost 6 bases, and 8 bases had no gene match. CDR3 bases: TGTGCCAGCAGCCTCTCCGGGACAGGGTATCAGCCCCAGCATTTT. Encoded protein: CASSLSGTGYQPQHF.

This clonotype was detected ten times or more. The chain combines TRBV11-2 with TRBJ1-1; 8 positions match TRBD1. The junction had 6 bases not matched to a gene; V was cut back by 5 bases and J by 1 base. CDR3 length equals 15 residues. Per germline, CDR1 SGHAT and CDR2 FQNNGV. The CDR3 loop reads CASSPWDRPNTEAFF. CDR3 nucleotide sequence: TGTGCCAGCAGCCCCTGGGACAGGCCGAACACTGAAGCTTTCTTT.

This clonotype was found many times. The chain carries TRBV28 and TRBJ2-5, with a possible D match to TRBD2 (5 bases). This CDR3 has 13 amino acids. Trimming stripped 5 bases from V and 3 bases from J, with 10 bases between. Germline-derived CDR1 and CDR2 are MDHEN and SYDVKM. The DNA for the CDR3 is TGTGCCAGCAGTCGGAATAGCGAAGAGACCCAGTACTTC. It encodes CASSRNSEETQYF.

Remarks on this clonotype: Because the CDR3's place on the DNA is in doubt, the DNA is left out and the CDR3 is given as listed by TCRdb. This chain links TRBV6-2 or TRBV6-3 with TRBJ1-5. CDR1 MNHEY and CDR2 SVGEGT come from the germline V gene. Ends included, the CDR3 has 13 residues. Here the CDR3 reads CASSSSINQPQHF.

This clonotype was picked up many times. The chain uses TRBV7-3 and TRBJ1-6; 7 bases fit TRBD1. Trimming took 2 bases from V and 7 from J; bases not matched to a gene: 5. The germline CDR1 and CDR2 sequences are SGHTA and FQGTGA. The CDR3 length is 15 residues. This CDR3 reads CASSLSGTVNSPLHF. The CDR3 DNA reads as TGTGCCAGCAGCTTATCTGGGACAGTCAATTCACCCCTCCACTTT.

The V gene is TRBV15, the J gene TRBJ1-1; no clear D gene. This CDR3 comprises 13 residues. Germline lookup yields CDR1 LNHNV and CDR2 YYDKDF (reference sequence). Deletions cut 0 bases from V and 3 bases from J, with 5 bases between. CDR3: CATSRDLYTEAFF. In DNA form, the CDR3 reads TGTGCCACCAGCAGAGATTTATACACTGAAGCTTTCTTT.

This sequence joins TRBV7-2 and TRBJ1-1; D gene unclear. V lost 6 bases and J lost 7, with 21 bases in between. This CDR3 is 15 amino acids long. Germline V CDR1 and CDR2: SGHTA, FQGNSA. The CDR3 sequence: CASRGSAGADLEAFF. DNA for the CDR3: TGTGCCAGCAGGGGTTCGGCAGGCGCCGATCTTGAAGCTTTCTTT. Full variable domain (remainder filled in from reference TRBV7-2 and TRBJ1-1): GAGVSQSPSNKVTEKGKDVELRCDPISGHTALYWYRQSLGQGLEFLIYFQGNSAPDKSGLPSDRFSAERTGGSVSTLTIQRTQQEDSAVYLCASRGSAGADLEAFFGQGTRLTVV.

The rearrangement uses TRBV28 and TRBJ2-7, with 7 bases fitting TRBD1. The CDR3 is 13 residues long. CDR1 is MDHEN and CDR2 is SYDVKM in the germline V gene. J lost 4 bases, V lost 8 bases, and 8 bases had no gene match. The CDR3 sequence: CASRGQVYYEQYF. The CDR3 coding sequence is TGTGCCAGCCGAGGACAGGTCTATTACGAGCAGTACTTC.

This clonotype came up many times. The J gene is TRBJ1-1, the V gene TRBV4-1; a weak D match, TRBD1 (6 bases). The V gene's germline CDR1 is MGHRA and CDR2 YSYEKL. CDR3 size: 17 residues. V was clipped by 4 bases and J by 4 bases, with 22 bases between them. CDR3 protein: CASSPPLRDNEGTEAFF. CDR3 bases: TGCGCCAGCAGCCCGCCCCTCCGGGACAACGAAGGCACTGAAGCTTTCTTT.

This clonotype was seen only once. Mismatch with germline at one junction end may stem from a read error. The J gene is TRBJ1-2, the V gene TRBV4-3; tentatively, D is TRBD1 (6 bases). The germline CDR1 and CDR2 sequences are LGHNA and YSLEER. The CDR3 has 14 amino acids. The CDR3 bases are TGCGTCAGCAGCCTGACAGGTTTTTTAAGTGGCTACACCTTC. This sequence encodes CVSSLTGFLSGYTF.

This clonotype was detected ten times or more. The chain uses TRBV6-2 or TRBV6-3 and TRBJ2-7, with TRBD2 matching 14 bases. Germline V lookup: CDR1 MNHEY, CDR2 SVGEGT. The CDR3 has 18 residues. V lost 5 bases to trimming and J lost 0 bases; unmatched junction nucleotides: 9. The CDR3 coding sequence is TGTGCCAGCAGTCCCCTGGGACTAGCGGGGGACCACTCCTACGAGCAGTACTTC. Its protein product is CASSPLGLAGDHSYEQYF.